This T cell receptor beta chain was captured in a study of T cell changes during pregnancy in multiple sclerosis (dated by TCRdb to between 2019 and 2020). Regarding the research as a whole: Changes in the T cell repertoire over the course of pregnancy were examined in this study in women with multiple sclerosis.

The CDR3 goes from the cysteine to the phenylalanine over 16 residues. Only the CDR3 DNA is retained, 48 bases long and in frame from the first base. Reading the germline V gene gives CDR1 ENHRY and CDR2 SYGVKD. The library came from the immunoSEQ multiplex PCR assay. TCRdb took this table from immuneACCESS and kept in-frame rearrangements with V and J called. Such tables lack part of the clones; where checked against another copy, unresolved V genes explain under half of the gap, and the rest is unexplained. This sample is represented by about 45,000 clones; about 90% of them were singletons. The top ten clones comprise less than 2% of the sample. With respect to this clone: What this receptor recognizes is not known. Base-call qualities are not available, and no considerably larger clone is one nucleotide away.

Recombination joined TRBV10-3 with TRBJ2-5; 7 of the junction bases match TRBD1. The DNA end favors TRBJ2-7, so the J call may be wrong. The sequence came from a female donor with multiple sclerosis, enrolled in a pregnancy study. This specimen consisted of peripheral blood, obtained in the first trimester of pregnancy. CDR3 reads: CAISVGRGLRIYEQYF. The DNA sequence reads TGTGCCATCAGTGTGGGTAGGGGGCTTCGGATCTACGAGCAGTACTTC.